The 32 T cell receptor beta chains in this list originate from one sample, sequenced in a study of blood T cells in healthy people across ages. A J-beta primer mix and a sample-barcoded 5' primer were used in a second PCR of roughly 6 to 11 cycles. TCRdb passed the 5' RACE reads through MiXCR, listing each CDR3 protein once. The table lists almost 800,000 distinct CDR3 sequences, roughly 60% of them singletons. Sequenced material: blood. Receptors were obtained from a man aged 25 to 40 in good health.

On this clonotype itself: Sequence at one end of the junction differs from germline and may be a read error. The chain joins TRBV30 to TRBJ1-5; a possible D gene is TRBD1 (5 bases). The CDR3 spans 13 residues. Germline V gene data show CDR1 as GTSNPN and CDR2 as SVGIG (reference sequence). The CDR3 loop reads CSWSMGGDQPQHF. CDR3 sequence (DNA): TGTTCCTGGAGTATGGGGGGTGATCAGCCCCAGCATTTT.

The J gene is TRBJ2-3, the V gene TRBV29-1; D is unresolved. Germline V gene lookup returns CDR1 SQVTM and CDR2 ANQGSEA. The CDR3 spans 14 residues. V was trimmed by 4 bases and J by 5 bases, leaving 16 bases between them. The CDR3 nucleotides are TGCAGCGTTGGGATGGCCCGAGGCGGAGATACGCAGTATTTT. It codes for CSVGMARGGDTQYF.

The rearrangement joins TRBV20-1 to TRBJ1-2, with 9 bases fitting TRBD1. Per germline, CDR1 DFQATT and CDR2 SNEGSKA (reference sequence). The CDR3 loop spans 14 amino acids. The ends lost 0 bases at V and 6 bases at J; junction bases unmatched: 5. In DNA, the CDR3 is TGCAGTGCTAGAGATCGGGGGACAGGGAATGGCTACACCTTC. Translated: CSARDRGTGNGYTF.

The gene calls are TRBV10-3 and TRBJ2-3; D gene ambiguous. CDR3 length: 12 amino acids. CDR1 ENHRY and CDR2 SYGVKD come from the germline V gene. The germline V and J ends were trimmed by 2 bases and 6 bases, with 6 bases remaining between them. CDR3 coding DNA: TGTGCCATCAGTGAGGTAGTGGATACGCAGTATTTT. This gives the protein CAISEVVDTQYF.

There are a few counts of this clonotype. The chain couples TRBV9 to TRBJ2-3, with TRBD1 matching over 8 bases. This CDR3 region has 16 residues. The V gene end was trimmed by 0 bases and the J gene end by 4 bases; junction bases not matched to a gene: 7. Germline CDR1 reads SGDLS; CDR2 reads YYNGEE. Here the CDR3 DNA reads TGTGCCAGCAGCGTAGAGGCAGGGGGCTTGGCAGATACGCAGTATTTT. Encoded protein: CASSVEAGGLADTQYF.

The chain links TRBV2 to TRBJ1-4, with D possibly matching TRBD1 (6 bases). Germline CDR1 reads SNHLY; CDR2 reads FYNNEI. Trimming left V 4 bases short and J 8 bases short, with 17 bases between. This CDR3 contains 15 residues. In DNA, the CDR3 is TGTGCCAGCAGTGCGTCCCCTACAGGGCGAGAAAAACTGTTTTTT. This sequence encodes CASSASPTGREKLFF.

The CDR3: CASSYSLFGGEENSPLHF. In DNA, the CDR3 is TGTGCCAGCAGTTACTCACTTTTTGGGGGGGAGGAAAATTCACCCCTCCACTTT. The rearrangement links TRBV6-5 to TRBJ1-6, with D tentatively TRBD1 (5 bases). CDR3 length: 18 residues. V gave up 0 bases and J gave up 7 bases, with 19 bases separating them. Germline V gene sequence: CDR1 MNHEY, CDR2 SVGAGI.

The chain uses TRBV20-1 and TRBJ2-7; 11 nucleotides agree with TRBD2. The germline V gene has CDR1 DFQATT and CDR2 SNEGSKA (reference sequence). V lost 5 bases and J lost 1; bases outside the gene matches: 4. The CDR3 is made up of 14 amino acids. CDR3 sequence: CSARSGGVSYEQYF. The CDR3 region has the DNA TGCAGTGCTCGTAGCGGGGGGGTATCCTACGAGCAGTACTTC.

This clonotype occurred a few times. The V call is TRBV20-1, the J call TRBJ2-1; either TRBD1 or TRBD2 may supply D (5 bases each). V was pared by 2 bases and J by 5 bases, with 13 bases between. The CDR3 extends over 14 amino acids. Germline assignment: CDR1 DFQATT and CDR2 SNEGSKA (reference sequence). The CDR3 DNA is TGCAGTGCTAGAACGGGGCGGCAGGACAATGAGCAGTTCTTC. Amino acid sequence: CSARTGRQDNEQFF.

In its sample, this clonotype was seen a few times. The rearrangement joins TRBV29-1 to TRBJ1-2; 7 bases fit TRBD1. This CDR3 has 12 residues. Per the germline V gene, CDR1 is SQVTM and CDR2 is ANQGSEA. Trimming took 4 bases from V and 8 from J; bases not matched to a gene: 7. Here the CDR3 reads CSVGQGGEGYTF. The CDR3, as DNA: TGCAGCGTTGGGCAGGGGGGTGAGGGCTACACCTTC.

This clonotype has a handful of counts. This may arise from a read error, as a much more abundant clone is one base away. The chain is built from TRBV20-1 and TRBJ2-4; TRBD1 might be the D (6 bases). The J call may be faulty, since TRBJ2-7 better matches the DNA end. This CDR3 comprises 13 residues. CDR1 and CDR2 (germline): DFQATT, SNEGSKA (reference sequence). CDR3 coding DNA: TGCAGTGGCCCCCGGACAGATACCTACGAGCAGTACTTC. As protein: CSGPRTDTYEQYF.

The chain is built from TRBV28 and TRBJ1-5, with a weak D call TRBD1 (5 bases). Trimming stripped 3 bases from V and 10 bases from J, with 16 bases between. This CDR3 region has 14 residues. Per the germline V gene, CDR1 is MDHEN and CDR2 is SYDVKM. CDR3 bases: TGTGCCAGCAGTTTGGTCGGGGGGAATCGCCCCCAGCATTTT. Residues: CASSLVGGNRPQHF.

This clonotype came up a few times. The gene calls are TRBV5-1 and TRBJ2-5, with unresolved D. The CDR3 runs 12 residues. The V gene lost 1 base and the J gene lost 2 bases, with 3 bases spanning the gap. The V gene's germline CDR1 is SGHRS and CDR2 YFSETQ. CDR3 residues: CASSLWQETQYF. In DNA form, the CDR3 reads TGCGCCAGCAGCTTGTGGCAAGAGACCCAGTACTTC.

The chain uses TRBV20-1 and TRBJ2-1; TRBD2 agrees at 10 bases. The CDR3 loop spans 14 amino acids. V trimming: 3 bases; J trimming: 4 bases; junction bases outside the gene matches: 3. Germline CDR1 is DFQATT and CDR2 is SNEGSKA (reference sequence). The CDR3 DNA reads as TGCAGTGCTAGCTCAGCGGGGGGGTACAATGAGCAGTTCTTC. Amino acids: CSASSAGGYNEQFF.

The chain carries TRBV6-6 and TRBJ2-7; 7 bases align to TRBD2. CDR3 length equals 15 residues. Per germline, CDR1 MNHNY and CDR2 SVGAGI (reference sequence). V lost 5 bases and J lost 0; bases outside the gene matches: 7. The CDR3 reads CASSTTSVISYEQYF. CDR3 bases: TGTGCCAGCAGTACAACTAGCGTAATCTCCTACGAGCAGTACTTC.

In this sample, this clonotype turned up once. The chain uses TRBV7-2 and TRBJ2-5; 13 bases agree with TRBD2. This CDR3 comprises 17 residues. V shed 3 bases and J 2 bases; nucleotides not matched to a gene: 6. Germline-derived CDR1 and CDR2 are SGHTA and FQGNSA. The CDR3 DNA reads TGTGCCAGCAGCTTTGACCCGGGACTAGCGGGGCAAGAGACCCAGTACTTC. Residues: CASSFDPGLAGQETQYF.

The V and J genes are TRBV4-3 and TRBJ2-7; TRBD2 matches at 7 bases. From germline, CDR1 is LGHNA and CDR2 YSLEER. V trimming: 1 base; J trimming: 6 bases; junction bases outside the gene matches: 9. The CDR3 extends over 15 amino acids. This chain's CDR3 is CASSQVGGSLTEQYF. DNA of the CDR3: TGCGCCAGCAGCCAAGTCGGCGGGAGTCTCACCGAGCAGTACTTC.

This clonotype was counted ten times or more. The chain joins TRBV20-1 to TRBJ2-7; TRBD2 matches at 10 bases. CDR3 length: 15 amino acids. Looked up from germline, CDR1 is DFQATT and CDR2 is SNEGSKA (reference sequence). V dropped 0 bases and J dropped 4; count of bases not matched to a gene: 6. The CDR3 here is CSARDWSSGRYEQYF. The CDR3, as DNA: TGCAGTGCTAGAGATTGGTCTAGCGGGAGATACGAGCAGTACTTC.

As concerns this clonotype: This may stem from a read error, because a much larger clone lies one nucleotide away. The J gene is TRBJ1-5, the V gene TRBV7-2; no firm D call. CDR1 is SGHTA and CDR2 is FQGNSA in the germline V gene. CDR3 size: 15 residues. The DNA of the CDR3 is TGTGCCAGCAGCCCCTATGTCAACAGCAATCGGCCCCAGCATTTT. Amino acid sequence: CASSPYVNSNRPQHF.

This chain links TRBV29-1 with TRBJ2-6; D is perhaps TRBD2 (6 bases). The CDR3 runs to 14 residues. Germline V gene data show CDR1 as SQVTM and CDR2 as ANQGSEA. With 6 bases removed from V and 1 base from J, the gap between germline ends came to 10 bases. The chain's CDR3 is CSVREESGANVLTF. Written as DNA, the CDR3 is TGCAGCGTGAGGGAGGAATCTGGGGCCAACGTCCTGACTTTC.

The genes are TRBV5-1 and TRBJ2-4, with a tentative D call TRBD1 (5 bases). V lost 4 bases to trimming and J lost 13 bases, with 18 bases between them. The CDR3 sequence is 13 residues long. Germline loops: CDR1 SGHRS, CDR2 YFSETQ. The CDR3 region has the DNA TGCGCCAGCAGCGTAGACAGTCCCAATGAGCAGTACTTC. Amino acid sequence: CASSVDSPNEQYF.

As regards this clonotype: Its ends do not fully match the called genes, so a read error is possible. The rearrangement links TRBV11-2 to TRBJ2-3; no reliable D call. The CDR3 is 12 residues long. The germline CDR1 and CDR2 sequences are SGHAT and FQNNGV. In DNA form, the CDR3 reads TGCGCCAGCAGCTTGGATCTAGATACGCAGTATTTT. Residues: CASSLDLDTQYF.

This chain links TRBV10-3 with TRBJ2-4, with D possibly TRBD2 on 5 matching bases. Matching the DNA end better, TRBJ2-7 makes the J call doubtful. Germline lookup yields CDR1 ENHRY and CDR2 SYGVKD. The CDR3 covers 14 residues. The CDR3 DNA reads TGTGCCATCAGGGCGGGCTTTAGCTCCTACGAGCAGTACTTC. This translates into CAIRAGFSSYEQYF.

The rearrangement joins TRBV20-1 to TRBJ2-7, with a possible D match to TRBD2 (6 bases). Per germline, CDR1 DFQATT and CDR2 SNEGSKA (reference sequence). The V and J ends lost 1 base and 2 bases respectively, with 18 bases between them. The CDR3 has 16 amino acids. The chain's CDR3 is CSARAHRASEPYEQYF. The CDR3 DNA sequence: TGCAGTGCTAGAGCCCACCGGGCTAGCGAACCCTACGAGCAGTACTTC.

This clonotype has more than one count but fewer than ten. J is TRBJ2-3 and V is TRBV29-1, with TRBD2 as a possible D gene (5 bases). The V end lost 0 bases, the J end lost 6 bases, and 16 bases lay between the germline ends. CDR1 and CDR2 (germline): SQVTM, ANQGSEA. The CDR3 length is 15 residues. The CDR3 nucleotides are TGCAGCGTTGAAGATCCCGGACTCCTACGGGATACGCAGTATTTT. It yields the protein CSVEDPGLLRDTQYF.

This chain connects TRBV20-1 to TRBJ2-5; TRBD1 or TRBD2 may be the D gene (6 bases each). The germline gives CDR1 DFQATT, CDR2 SNEGSKA (reference sequence). This CDR3 has 15 residues. Here the CDR3 DNA reads TGCAGCGCCAGAGCAGGGGACCAAGCGGGTGGGACCCAGTACTTC. It is translated as CSARAGDQAGGTQYF.

The J gene is TRBJ2-3, the V gene TRBV4-1; D remains ambiguous. V was cut by 0 bases and J by 3 bases, with 7 bases left in between. Germline V gene data show CDR1 as MGHRA and CDR2 as YSYEKL. This CDR3 is 14 amino acids long. CDR3 protein: CASSQERVTDTQYF. CDR3 sequence (DNA): TGCGCCAGCAGCCAAGAACGGGTTACAGATACGCAGTATTTT.

This clonotype appeared once. The rearrangement uses TRBV6-2 or TRBV6-3 and TRBJ1-1; D remains unclear. CDR3 size: 13 residues. Germline CDR1 MNHEY, CDR2 SVGEGT. V gave up 2 bases and J gave up 7 bases, with 11 bases separating them. The chain's CDR3 is CASSYGWRSEAFF. The CDR3 coding sequence is TGTGCCAGCAGTTACGGGTGGAGGAGTGAAGCTTTCTTT.

The chain joins TRBV18 to TRBJ2-1; D perhaps matches TRBD1 (6 bases). V lost 3 bases, J lost 5 bases, and 17 bases lay in between. The CDR3 extends over 16 amino acids. The germline V gene encodes CDR1 KGHSH and CDR2 LQKENI. The CDR3 loop is CASSPIQGFWDNEQFF. The CDR3 DNA follows: TGTGCCAGCTCACCGATCCAGGGGTTCTGGGACAATGAGCAGTTCTTC.

This chain links TRBV10-3 with TRBJ2-1; tentatively, D is TRBD2 (6 bases). Germline loops: CDR1 ENHRY, CDR2 SYGVKD. The CDR3 sequence is 13 residues long. The CDR3: CASWGSGLHGQFF. DNA for the CDR3: TGTGCTTCTTGGGGCTCGGGACTTCATGGGCAGTTCTTC.

The CDR3, as DNA: TGTGCCAGCAGCGTAACCGGGGGACACTCCTACAATGAGCAGTTCTTC. It encodes CASSVTGGHSYNEQFF. The chain links TRBV9 to TRBJ2-1; D could derive from TRBD1 or TRBD2 (6 bases each). V gave up 1 base and J gave up 0 bases, with 11 bases separating them. Per the germline V gene, CDR1 is SGDLS and CDR2 is YYNGEE. This CDR3 region has 16 residues. Full variable domain (outside the CDR3, taken from reference TRBV9 and TRBJ2-1): DSGVTQTPKHLITATGQRVTLRCSPRSGDLSVYWYQQSLDQGLQFLIQYYNGEERAKGNILERFSAQQFPDLHSELNLSSLELGDSALYFCASSVTGGHSYNEQFFGPGTRLTVL.

This clonotype has just a few counts. The rearrangement uses TRBV7-2 and TRBJ2-4, with D possibly matching TRBD2 (6 bases). Germline V gene lookup returns CDR1 SGHTA and CDR2 FQGNSA. Trimming took 2 bases from V and 15 from J, leaving 26 bases between them. The CDR3 has 16 residues. CDR3 protein: CASSLIGGGDSKAGYF. CDR3 nucleotides: TGTGCCAGCAGCTTAATTGGGGGTGGGGACTCAAAAGCAGGGTACTTC.